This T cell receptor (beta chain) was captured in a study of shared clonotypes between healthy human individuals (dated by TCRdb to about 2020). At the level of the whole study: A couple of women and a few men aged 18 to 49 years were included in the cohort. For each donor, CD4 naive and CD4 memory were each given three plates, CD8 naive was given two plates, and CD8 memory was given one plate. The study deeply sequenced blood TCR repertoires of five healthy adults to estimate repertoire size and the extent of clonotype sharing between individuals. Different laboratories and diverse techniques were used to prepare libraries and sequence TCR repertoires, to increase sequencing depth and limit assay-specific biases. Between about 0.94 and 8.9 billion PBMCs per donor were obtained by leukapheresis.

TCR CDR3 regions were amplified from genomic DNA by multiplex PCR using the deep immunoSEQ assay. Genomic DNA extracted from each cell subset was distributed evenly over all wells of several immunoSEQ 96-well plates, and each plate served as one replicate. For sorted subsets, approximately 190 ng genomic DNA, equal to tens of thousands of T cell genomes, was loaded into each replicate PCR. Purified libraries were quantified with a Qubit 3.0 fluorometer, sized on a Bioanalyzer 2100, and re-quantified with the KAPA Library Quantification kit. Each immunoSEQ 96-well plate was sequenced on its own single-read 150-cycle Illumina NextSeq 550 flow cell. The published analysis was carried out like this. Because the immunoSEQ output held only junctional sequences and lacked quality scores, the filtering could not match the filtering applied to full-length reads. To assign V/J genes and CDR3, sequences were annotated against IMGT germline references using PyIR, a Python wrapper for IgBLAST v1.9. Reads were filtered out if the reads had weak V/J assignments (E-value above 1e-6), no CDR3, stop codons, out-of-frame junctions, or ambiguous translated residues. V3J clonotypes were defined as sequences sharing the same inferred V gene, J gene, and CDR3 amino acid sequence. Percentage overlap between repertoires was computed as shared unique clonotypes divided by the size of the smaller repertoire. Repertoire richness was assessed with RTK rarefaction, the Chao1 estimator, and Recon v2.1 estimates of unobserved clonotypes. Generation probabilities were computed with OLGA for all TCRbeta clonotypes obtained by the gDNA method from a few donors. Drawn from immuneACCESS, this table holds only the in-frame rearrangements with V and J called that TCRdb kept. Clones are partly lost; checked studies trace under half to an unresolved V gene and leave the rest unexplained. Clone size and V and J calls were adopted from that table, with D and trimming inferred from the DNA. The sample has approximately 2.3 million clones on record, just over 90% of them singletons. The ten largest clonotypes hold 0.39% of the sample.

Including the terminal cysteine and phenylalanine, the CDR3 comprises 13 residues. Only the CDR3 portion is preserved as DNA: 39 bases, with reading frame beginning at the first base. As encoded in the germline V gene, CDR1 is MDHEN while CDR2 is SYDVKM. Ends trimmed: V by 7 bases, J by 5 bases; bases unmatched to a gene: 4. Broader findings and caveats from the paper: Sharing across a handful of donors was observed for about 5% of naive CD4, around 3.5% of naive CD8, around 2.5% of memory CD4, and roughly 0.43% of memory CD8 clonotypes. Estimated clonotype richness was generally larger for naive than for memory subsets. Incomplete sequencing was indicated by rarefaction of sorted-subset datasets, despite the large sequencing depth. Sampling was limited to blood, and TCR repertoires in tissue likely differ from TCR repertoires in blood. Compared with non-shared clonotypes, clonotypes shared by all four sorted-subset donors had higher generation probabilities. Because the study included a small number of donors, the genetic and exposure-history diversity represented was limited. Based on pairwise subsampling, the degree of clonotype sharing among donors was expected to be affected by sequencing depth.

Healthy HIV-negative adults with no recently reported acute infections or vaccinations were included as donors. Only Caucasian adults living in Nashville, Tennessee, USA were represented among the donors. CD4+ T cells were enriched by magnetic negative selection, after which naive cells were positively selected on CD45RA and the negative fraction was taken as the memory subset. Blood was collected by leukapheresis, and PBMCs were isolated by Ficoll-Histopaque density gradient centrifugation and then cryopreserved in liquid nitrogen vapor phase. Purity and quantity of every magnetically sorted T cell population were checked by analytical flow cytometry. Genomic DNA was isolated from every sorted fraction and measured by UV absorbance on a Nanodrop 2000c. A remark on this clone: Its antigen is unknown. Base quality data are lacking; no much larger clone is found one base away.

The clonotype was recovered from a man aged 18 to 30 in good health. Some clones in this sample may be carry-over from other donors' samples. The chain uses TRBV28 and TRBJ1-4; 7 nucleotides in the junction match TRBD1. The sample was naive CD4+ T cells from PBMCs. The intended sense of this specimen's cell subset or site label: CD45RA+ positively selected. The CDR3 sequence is CASKGGGNEKLFF. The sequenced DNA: TGTGCCAGCAAGGGAGGGGGCAATGAAAAACTGTTTTTT. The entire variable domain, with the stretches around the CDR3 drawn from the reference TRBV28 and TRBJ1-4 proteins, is DVKVTQSSRYLVKRTGEKVFLECVQDMDHENMFWYRQDPGLGLRLIYFSYDVKMKEKGDIPEGYSVSREKKERFSLILESASTNQTSMYLCASKGGGNEKLFFGSGTQLSVL.